The 30 T cell receptor beta chains below were found in one sample sequenced in a study of spatial heterogeneity in lung cancer. General study findings and limits: Tumor mutation counts were tracked by expanded intratumoral alpha and beta TCR counts.

Time point reported: sample taken at primary tumor resection. These TCRs are of unknown antigen specificity. TCRdb used MiXCR to reprocess the 5' RACE reads, holding one entry per CDR3 protein. The sample lists 9,000 or so distinct CDR3 sequences; 4.5% were seen once. This material consisted of lung tumor tissue, taken at surgery. The receptors were sampled from a female donor with early-stage non-small cell lung cancer.

The chain carries TRBV19 and TRBJ2-5, with D maybe TRBD1 (6 bases). With 5 bases removed from V and 1 base from J, the gap between germline ends came to 11 bases. CDR3 size: 14 residues. Germline V gene data show CDR1 as LNHDA and CDR2 as SQIVND (reference sequence). The DNA for the CDR3 is TGTGCCAGTAGTGAATCGACAGGCCAAGAGACCCAGTACTTC. This translates into CASSESTGQETQYF.

The sample holds many counts of this clonotype. The CDR3 spells CASSTGPYEQYF. In DNA, the CDR3 is TGTGCCAGCAGCACTGGACCCTACGAGCAGTACTTC. The rearrangement uses TRBV12-3 or TRBV12-4 and TRBJ2-7; D is ambiguous. This CDR3 is 12 amino acids long. V dropped 6 bases and J dropped 2 bases, with 8 bases sitting between them.

This clonotype is medium-sized within its sample. The rearrangement uses TRBV5-5 and TRBJ1-1; possible D gene TRBD1, 5 bases. The CDR3 is made up of 16 amino acids. V shed 0 bases and J shed 0 bases, with 12 bases lying between them. Germline V CDR1 and CDR2: SGHKS, YYEKEE (reference sequence). The CDR3 sequence: CASSLETVALNTEAFF. The CDR3 coding sequence is TGTGCCAGCAGCTTGGAGACAGTTGCCCTGAACACTGAAGCTTTCTTT.

The sample holds many counts of this clonotype. The CDR3 coding sequence is TGTGCCAGCAGGCCGGGGACACTATACGAGCAGTACTTC. It specifies CASRPGTLYEQYF. J is TRBJ2-7 and V is TRBV7-9, with D perhaps TRBD1 (6 bases). Germline V CDR1 and CDR2: SEHNR, FQNEAQ (reference sequence). V lost 6 bases and J lost 4, with 13 bases in between. The CDR3 has 13 amino acids.

In this sample, this clonotype is medium-sized. The gene calls are TRBV6-6 and TRBJ1-3; D is perhaps TRBD1 (5 bases). Trimming took 2 bases from V and 0 from J, leaving 11 bases between them. From germline, CDR1 is MNHNY and CDR2 SVGAGI (reference sequence). The CDR3 length is 16 residues. The CDR3 nucleotides read TGTGCCAGCAGTTACCCCGGACAAGACTCTGGAAACACCATATATTTT. Its protein is CASSYPGQDSGNTIYF.

This clonotype occurred many times. This chain links TRBV28 with TRBJ1-5; no definite D call. V was pared by 5 bases and J by 6 bases, with 8 bases between. The germline gives CDR1 MDHEN, CDR2 SYDVKM. The CDR3 consists of 12 residues. This chain's CDR3 is CASSAVTQPQHF. The CDR3 DNA reads TGTGCCAGCAGTGCAGTCACTCAGCCCCAGCATTTT.

The chain employs TRBV9 and TRBJ2-1; tentatively, D is TRBD1 or TRBD2 (5 bases each). This CDR3 is built from 18 residues. The germline CDR1 and CDR2 sequences are SGDLS and YYNGEE. V was pared by 1 base and J by 5 bases, with 22 bases between. CDR3 protein: CASSVRDGETPDDNEQFF. The CDR3 coding sequence is TGTGCCAGCAGCGTAAGGGACGGCGAGACGCCAGACGACAATGAGCAGTTCTTC.

In this sample, this clonotype turned up many times. The chain carries TRBV20-1 and TRBJ2-1; 9 bases are shared with TRBD1. Germline V CDR1 and CDR2: DFQATT, SNEGSKA (reference sequence). The length of the CDR3 is 14 residues. The junction had 3 bases not matched to a gene; V was cut back by 6 bases and J by 0 bases. The CDR3 DNA reads TGCAGTGCCACAGGGGGCGGCTCCTACAATGAGCAGTTCTTC. Encoded protein: CSATGGGSYNEQFF.

In its sample, this clonotype is medium-sized (0.01 to 0.1%). The chain recombines TRBV6-1 with TRBJ1-1, with D possibly TRBD1 on 5 matching bases. Germline V gene sequence: CDR1 MNHNS, CDR2 SASEGT. The CDR3 extends over 18 amino acids. Trimming pared 6 bases from V and 4 bases from J, leaving 27 bases between. The CDR3 region is CASRAGTFILTRFTEAFF. As DNA, the CDR3 is TGTGCCAGCAGAGCCGGGACCTTCATATTGACACGGTTCACTGAAGCTTTCTTT.

This clonotype has a count of ten or more. V usage is TRBV6-1 and J usage is TRBJ2-3; 7 nucleotides line up with TRBD1. The V and J ends lost 6 bases and 1 base, in that order; junction bases with no gene match: 10. The CDR3 has 16 residues. Germline V lookup: CDR1 MNHNS, CDR2 SASEGT. The CDR3 sequence is CASSLTTGRGTDTQYF. In nucleotides, the CDR3 is TGTGCCAGCAGCCTTACGACAGGGCGGGGCACAGATACGCAGTATTTT.

This clonotype is deemed medium-sized (0.01 to 0.1%). The V gene is TRBV5-1, the J gene TRBJ2-3; 10 bases are shared with TRBD2. Trimming cost V 0 bases and J 6 bases; bases outside gene matches: 4. Germline V gene lookup returns CDR1 SGHRS and CDR2 YFSETQ. CDR3 length: 15 amino acids. The CDR3 here is CASSLALAGADTQYF. Written as DNA, the CDR3 is TGCGCCAGCAGCTTGGCCCTAGCGGGAGCTGATACGCAGTATTTT.

This clonotype showed up many times. A much larger clone sits a single nucleotide away, making a read error possible. The CDR3 nucleotides read TGCAGTGCTTTTACAGGGGACAACTATGGCTACAACTTC. Residues: CSAFTGDNYGYNF. The chain couples TRBV20-1 to TRBJ1-2; TRBD1 aligns across 7 bases. Per germline, CDR1 DFQATT and CDR2 SNEGSKA (reference sequence). The length of the CDR3 is 13 residues.

This clonotype was seen many times. The gene calls are TRBV12-3 or TRBV12-4 and TRBJ2-3; 8 bases are shared with TRBD2. The CDR3 totals 18 residues. V was pared by 1 base and J by 3 bases, with 12 bases of the junction left unmatched. The chain's CDR3 is CASSLELSSGLGTDTQYF. CDR3 sequence (DNA): TGTGCCAGCAGTTTAGAATTGTCTAGCGGGTTGGGGACAGATACGCAGTATTTT.

This clonotype is termed medium-sized. V gene TRBV7-8 combines with J gene TRBJ2-2; D call uncertain. Trimming stripped 3 bases from V and 3 bases from J, with 14 bases between. The CDR3 covers 16 residues. Germline V gene data show CDR1 as SGHVS and CDR2 as FQNEAQ. The CDR3 spells CASSLFADFYTGELFF. The CDR3 coding sequence is TGTGCCAGCAGCTTGTTCGCCGACTTTTACACCGGGGAGCTGTTTTTT.

By its share, this clonotype is medium-sized. A read error may produce the germline difference seen at one junction end. This rearrangement joins TRBV7-7 to TRBJ2-5; TRBD2 might be the D (6 bases). The V gene's germline CDR1 is SSHAT and CDR2 FNYEAQ (reference sequence). This CDR3 is 14 amino acids long. The CDR3 sequence: CASSLSGVQETQYF. The CDR3 bases are TGTGCTAGCAGCTTATCGGGGGTGCAAGAGACCCAGTACTTC.

In its sample, this clonotype was seen many times. V gene TRBV9 combines with J gene TRBJ1-3; D gene uncertain. This CDR3 region has 16 residues. V shed 0 bases and J shed 4 bases, with 14 bases lying between them. Looked up from germline, CDR1 is SGDLS and CDR2 is YYNGEE. The CDR3 region has the DNA TGTGCCAGCAGCGTAGGTTCTTTCAGCAGAGGAAACACCATATATTTT. This codes for CASSVGSFSRGNTIYF.

This clonotype is termed medium-sized (0.01 to 0.1%). This rearrangement joins TRBV12-3 or TRBV12-4 to TRBJ2-2; 14 bases are a match to TRBD2. The V segment lost 6 bases and the J segment 6 bases; nucleotides outside the gene matches: 3. The CDR3 runs to 15 residues. The CDR3 nucleotides read TGTGCCAGCAGCGAGACTAGCGGGAGGGCCGGGGAGCTGTTTTTT. The encoded protein is CASSETSGRAGELFF.

This clonotype was seen at least ten times. The CDR3 protein is CASSLLPSGNTIYF. As DNA, the CDR3 is TGTGCCAGCAGCTTATTGCCGTCTGGAAACACCATATATTTT. The rearrangement uses TRBV7-3 and TRBJ1-3; D not resolved. Germline V gene lookup returns CDR1 SGHTA and CDR2 FQGTGA. Trimming stripped 2 bases from V and 1 base from J, with 6 bases between. This CDR3 spans 14 amino acids.

At least ten counts were recorded for this clonotype. The chain links TRBV27 to TRBJ2-2, with TRBD2 identical over 8 bases. The junction had 5 bases not matched to a gene; V was cut back by 6 bases and J by 5 bases. CDR1 and CDR2 from the germline V gene are MNHEY and SMNVEV (reference sequence). This CDR3 is built from 14 residues. In nucleotides, the CDR3 is TGTGCCAGCAGCGGGGGGGGTTGGACCGGGGAGCTGTTTTTT. It is translated as CASSGGGWTGELFF.

Judged by abundance, this clonotype is medium-sized (0.01 to 0.1%). The rearrangement uses TRBV29-1 and TRBJ1-2, with unresolved D. V was clipped by 4 bases and J by 4 bases, with 7 bases between them. The CDR3 contains 11 residues. Germline V CDR1 and CDR2: SQVTM, ANQGSEA. The CDR3 here is CSVVPAYGYTF. The CDR3 region has the DNA TGCAGCGTTGTCCCGGCCTATGGCTACACCTTC.

This clonotype was observed many times. The V and J genes are TRBV5-1 and TRBJ2-3, with D hard to call. Trimming shortened V by 0 bases and J by 0 bases, and 5 bases separated the two germline ends. Germline CDR1 and CDR2: SGHRS and YFSETQ. The length of the CDR3 is 14 residues. The CDR3 spells CASSLERSTDTQYF. The CDR3 nucleotides read TGCGCCAGCAGCTTGGAACGGAGCACAGATACGCAGTATTTT.

In this sample, this clonotype turned up many times. The chain uses TRBV7-2 and TRBJ1-2; D gene unclear. Germline CDR1 SGHTA, CDR2 FQGNSA. This CDR3 contains 13 residues. Trimming pared 3 bases from V and 6 bases from J, leaving 11 bases between. The CDR3 nucleotides are TGTGCCAGCAGCTTCCCATTCTTTGATGGCTACACCTTC. Translating it yields CASSFPFFDGYTF.

Only a few counts were recorded for this clonotype. The chain combines TRBV27 with TRBJ2-7; D uncertain. CDR1 is MNHEY and CDR2 is SMNVEV in the germline V gene (reference sequence). The CDR3 runs 13 residues. Deletions cut 7 bases from V and 0 bases from J, with 10 bases between. The CDR3 region is CASKFTVSYEQYF. The CDR3 coding sequence is TGTGCCAGCAAGTTTACGGTCTCCTACGAGCAGTACTTC.

This clonotype showed up many times. The CDR3 region is CASSFRTGTESSYNEQFF. CDR3 nucleotide sequence: TGTGCCAGCAGTTTCCGTACCGGGACAGAGAGCTCCTACAATGAGCAGTTCTTC. The chain recombines TRBV6-2 or TRBV6-3 with TRBJ2-1; 7 positions match TRBD1. The V segment lost 4 bases and the J segment 0 bases; nucleotides outside the gene matches: 12. Germline V gene sequence: CDR1 MNHEY, CDR2 SVGEGT. The CDR3 consists of 18 residues.

This clonotype was detected ten times or more. The chain employs TRBV6-1 and TRBJ2-5; 10 bases match TRBD2. With 5 bases clipped from V and 2 bases from J, the junction kept 8 bases outside the gene matches. This CDR3 is 16 amino acids long. The germline CDR1 and CDR2 sequences are MNHNS and SASEGT. CDR3 in DNA: TGTGCCAGCAGTAATGATTGGACTAGCGGTCAAGAGACCCAGTACTTC. Its protein is CASSNDWTSGQETQYF.

This clonotype was counted ten times or more. The chain employs TRBV6-5 and TRBJ2-7; D is uncertain. Germline V gives CDR1 MNHEY, CDR2 SVGAGI. V shed 6 bases and J shed 7 bases, with 22 bases lying between them. The CDR3 consists of 15 residues. The CDR3 nucleotides are TGTGCCAGCAGAGGTAGTTGGGGTACCGTGAGAGAGCAGTACTTC. Its translation is CASRGSWGTVREQYF.

This clonotype was counted ten times or more. The rearrangement uses TRBV12-3 or TRBV12-4 and TRBJ2-5; TRBD1 is a possible D gene (5 bases). There are 14 residues in the CDR3. Trimming removed 0 bases from V and 4 bases from J, with 9 bases in between. CDR3 in amino acids: CASSLAGLTETQYF. CDR3 coding DNA: TGTGCCAGCAGTTTAGCGGGGCTCACAGAGACCCAGTACTTC.

This clonotype has ten or more counts. The V call is TRBV28, the J call TRBJ1-2; a weak D match, TRBD1 (5 bases). Germline CDR1 MDHEN, CDR2 SYDVKM. The CDR3 runs 16 residues. The V gene lost 4 bases and the J gene lost 7 bases, with 22 bases spanning the gap. CDR3 bases: TGTGCCAGCAGTTCCGCGGGGGGACGTATGGGAGGTGGCTACACCTTC. Amino acid sequence: CASSSAGGRMGGGYTF.

This clonotype is termed medium-sized. The CDR3 loop reads CASSGGTSSHTDTQYF. The CDR3, as DNA: TGTGCCAGCAGCGGTGGGACTAGCTCCCACACAGATACGCAGTATTTT. This chain links TRBV11-3 with TRBJ2-3, with 9 bases identical to TRBD2. J was trimmed by 2 bases and V by 5 bases; bases with no gene match: 8. The CDR3 contains 16 residues. Germline V gene lookup returns CDR1 SGHNT and CDR2 YENEEA.

V gene TRBV20-1 combines with J gene TRBJ1-5, with D perhaps TRBD1 (5 bases). The germline V gene encodes CDR1 DFQATT and CDR2 SNEGSKA (reference sequence). The CDR3 spans 13 residues. V lost 3 bases, J lost 4 bases, and 10 bases lay in between. CDR3 nucleotides: TGCAGTGCTAGTGAGGGGATGAATCAGCCCCAGCATTTT. Protein product: CSASEGMNQPQHF.